The TCR beta chain under discussion was sequenced for a study of blood T cell repertoires in COVID-19. At the level of the study: Acute-phase and convalescent COVID-19 samples originated in the United States, Italy and Spain.

Trimming stripped 0 bases from V and 4 bases from J, with 10 bases between. The CDR3 runs to 14 residues. Germline assignment: CDR1 SGHKS and CDR2 YYEKEE (reference sequence). In terms of age and location, participants ranged from roughly 18 to 100 years and lived in about two dozen US areas. The method was immunoSEQ multiplex PCR; TCRdb's version includes in-frame clones alone and lacks a portion of them. The sample carries hundreds of thousands of clones, around 90% recorded once. The rearrangement joins TRBV5-5 to TRBJ2-5; D gene unclear. This receptor was identified in a woman under 30 who had recovered from COVID-19. Sequenced input: PBMCs or T cells enriched from blood (not recorded which). CDR3 nucleotide sequence: TGTGCCAGCAGCTTGGGGCAGGCCCCAGAGACCCAGTACTTC. Its protein product is CASSLGQAPETQYF.